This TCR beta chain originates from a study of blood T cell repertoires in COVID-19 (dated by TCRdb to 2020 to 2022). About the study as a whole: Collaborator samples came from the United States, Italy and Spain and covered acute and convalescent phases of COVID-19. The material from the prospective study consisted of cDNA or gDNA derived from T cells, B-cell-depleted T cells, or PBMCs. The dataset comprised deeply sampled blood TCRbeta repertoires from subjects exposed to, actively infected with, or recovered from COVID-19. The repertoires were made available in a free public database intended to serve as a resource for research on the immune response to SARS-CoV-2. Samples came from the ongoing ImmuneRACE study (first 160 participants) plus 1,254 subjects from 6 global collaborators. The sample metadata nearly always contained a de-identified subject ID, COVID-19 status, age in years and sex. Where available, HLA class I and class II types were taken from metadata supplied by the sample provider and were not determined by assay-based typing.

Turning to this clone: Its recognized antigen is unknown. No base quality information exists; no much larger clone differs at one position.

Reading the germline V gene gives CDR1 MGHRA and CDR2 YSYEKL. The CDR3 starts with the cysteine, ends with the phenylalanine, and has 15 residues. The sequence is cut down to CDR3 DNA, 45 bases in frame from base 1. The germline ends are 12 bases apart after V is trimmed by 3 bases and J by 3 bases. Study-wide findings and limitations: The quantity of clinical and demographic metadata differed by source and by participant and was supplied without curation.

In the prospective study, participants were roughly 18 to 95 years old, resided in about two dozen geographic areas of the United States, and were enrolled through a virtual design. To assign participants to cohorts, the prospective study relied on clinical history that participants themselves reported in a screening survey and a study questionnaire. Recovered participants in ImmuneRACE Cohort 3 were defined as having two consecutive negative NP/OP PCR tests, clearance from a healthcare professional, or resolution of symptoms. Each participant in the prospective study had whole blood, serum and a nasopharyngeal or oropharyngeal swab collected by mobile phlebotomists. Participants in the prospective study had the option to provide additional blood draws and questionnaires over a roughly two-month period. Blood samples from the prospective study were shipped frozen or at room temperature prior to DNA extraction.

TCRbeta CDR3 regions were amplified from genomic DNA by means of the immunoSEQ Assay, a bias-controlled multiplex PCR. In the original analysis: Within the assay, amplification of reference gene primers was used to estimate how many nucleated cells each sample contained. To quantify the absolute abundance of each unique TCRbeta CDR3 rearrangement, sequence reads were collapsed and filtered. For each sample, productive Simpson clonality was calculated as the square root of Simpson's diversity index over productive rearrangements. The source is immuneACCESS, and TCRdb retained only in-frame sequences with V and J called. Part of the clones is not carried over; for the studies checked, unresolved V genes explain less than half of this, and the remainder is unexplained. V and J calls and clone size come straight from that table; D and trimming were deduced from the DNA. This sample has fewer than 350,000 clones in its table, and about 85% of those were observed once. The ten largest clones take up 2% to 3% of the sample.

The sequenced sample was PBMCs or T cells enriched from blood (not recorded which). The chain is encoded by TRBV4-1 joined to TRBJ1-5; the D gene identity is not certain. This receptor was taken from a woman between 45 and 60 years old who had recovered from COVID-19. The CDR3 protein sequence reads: CASSHDTGNNQPQHF. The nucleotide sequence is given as TGCGCCAGCAGCCACGACACCGGGAACAATCAGCCCCAGCATTTT.